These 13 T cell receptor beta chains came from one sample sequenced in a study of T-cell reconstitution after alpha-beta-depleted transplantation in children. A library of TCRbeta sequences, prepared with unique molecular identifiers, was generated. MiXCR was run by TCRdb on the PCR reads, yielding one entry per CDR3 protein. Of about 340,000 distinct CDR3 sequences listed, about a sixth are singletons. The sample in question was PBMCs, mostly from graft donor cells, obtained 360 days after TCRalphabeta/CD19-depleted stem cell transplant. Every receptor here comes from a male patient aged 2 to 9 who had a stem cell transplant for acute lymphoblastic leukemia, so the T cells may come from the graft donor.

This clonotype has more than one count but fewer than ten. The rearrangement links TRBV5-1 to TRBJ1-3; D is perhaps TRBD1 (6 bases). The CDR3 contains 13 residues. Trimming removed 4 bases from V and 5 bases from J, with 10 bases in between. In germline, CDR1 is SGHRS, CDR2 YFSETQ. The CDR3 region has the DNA TGCGCCAGCAGCACGGACAGTCGAAACACCATATATTTT. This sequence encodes CASSTDSRNTIYF. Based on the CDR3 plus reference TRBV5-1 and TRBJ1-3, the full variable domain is KAGVTQTPRYLIKTRGQQVTLSCSPISGHRSVSWYQQTPGQGLQFLFEYFSETQRNKGNFPGRFSGRQFSNSRSEMNVSTLELGDSALYLCASSTDSRNTIYFGEGSWLTVV.

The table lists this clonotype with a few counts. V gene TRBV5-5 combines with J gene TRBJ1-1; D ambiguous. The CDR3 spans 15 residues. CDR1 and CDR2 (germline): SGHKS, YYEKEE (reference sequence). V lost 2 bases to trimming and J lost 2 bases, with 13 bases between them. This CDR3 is CASSFTVVENTEAFF. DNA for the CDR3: TGTGCCAGCAGCTTCACCGTAGTAGAAAACACTGAAGCTTTCTTT.

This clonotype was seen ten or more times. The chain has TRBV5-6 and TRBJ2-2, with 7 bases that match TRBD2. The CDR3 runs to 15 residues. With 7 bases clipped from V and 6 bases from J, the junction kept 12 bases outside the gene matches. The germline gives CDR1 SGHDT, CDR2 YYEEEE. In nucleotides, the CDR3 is TGTGCCAGCGTGAGTTCGGGGGGTCTTTCCGGGGAGCTGTTTTTT. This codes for CASVSSGGLSGELFF.

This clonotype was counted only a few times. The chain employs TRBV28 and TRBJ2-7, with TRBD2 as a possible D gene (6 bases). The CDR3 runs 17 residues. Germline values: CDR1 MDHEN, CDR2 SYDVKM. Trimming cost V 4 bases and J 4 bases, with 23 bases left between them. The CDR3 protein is CASSSPGSGLFIYEQYF. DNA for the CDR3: TGTGCCAGCAGTTCCCCCGGGTCGGGACTGTTCATTTACGAGCAGTACTTC.

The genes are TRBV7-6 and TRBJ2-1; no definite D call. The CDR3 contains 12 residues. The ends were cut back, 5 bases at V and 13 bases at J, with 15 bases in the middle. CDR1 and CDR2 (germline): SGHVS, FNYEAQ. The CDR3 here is CASSPLRALQFF. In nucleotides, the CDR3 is TGTGCCAGCAGCCCACTCCGGGCGCTTCAGTTCTTC.

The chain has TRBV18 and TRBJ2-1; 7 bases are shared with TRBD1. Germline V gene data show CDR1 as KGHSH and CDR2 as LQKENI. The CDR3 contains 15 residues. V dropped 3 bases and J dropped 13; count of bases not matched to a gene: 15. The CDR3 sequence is CASSPRSRGQGEQFF. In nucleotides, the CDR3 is TGTGCCAGCTCACCTCGCTCTAGGGGGCAGGGTGAACAGTTCTTC.

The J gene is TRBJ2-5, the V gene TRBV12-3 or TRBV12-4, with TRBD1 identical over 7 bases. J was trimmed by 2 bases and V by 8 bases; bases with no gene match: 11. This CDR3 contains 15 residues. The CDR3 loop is CASPRARRGQETQYF. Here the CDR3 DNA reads TGTGCCAGCCCCAGGGCGCGCAGGGGGCAAGAGACCCAGTACTTC.

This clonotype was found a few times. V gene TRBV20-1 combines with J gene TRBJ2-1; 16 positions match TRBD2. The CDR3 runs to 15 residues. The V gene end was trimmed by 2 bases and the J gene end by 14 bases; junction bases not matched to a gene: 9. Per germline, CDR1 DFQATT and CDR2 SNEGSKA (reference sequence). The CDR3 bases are TGCAGTGCTAGATGGGGACTAGCGGGAGGGCCAATCGAGTTCTTC. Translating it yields CSARWGLAGGPIEFF.

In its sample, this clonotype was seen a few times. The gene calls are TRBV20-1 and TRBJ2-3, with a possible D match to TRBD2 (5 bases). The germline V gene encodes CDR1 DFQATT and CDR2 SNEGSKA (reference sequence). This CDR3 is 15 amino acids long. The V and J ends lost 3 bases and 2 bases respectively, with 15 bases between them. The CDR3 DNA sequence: TGCAGTGCTAGCGGCTCGCGGGCACTCACAGATACGCAGTATTTT. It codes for CSASGSRALTDTQYF.

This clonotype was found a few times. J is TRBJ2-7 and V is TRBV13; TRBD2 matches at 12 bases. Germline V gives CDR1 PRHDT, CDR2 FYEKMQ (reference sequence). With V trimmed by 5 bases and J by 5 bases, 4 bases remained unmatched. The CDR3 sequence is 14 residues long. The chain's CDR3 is CASSDLAGGNEQYF. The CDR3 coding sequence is TGTGCCAGCAGCGATCTAGCGGGAGGGAACGAGCAGTACTTC.

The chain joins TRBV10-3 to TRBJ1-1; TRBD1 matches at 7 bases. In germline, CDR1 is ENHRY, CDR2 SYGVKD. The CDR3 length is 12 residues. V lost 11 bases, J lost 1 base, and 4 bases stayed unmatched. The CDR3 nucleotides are TGTGCCGTACAGGGGACGAACACTGAAGCTTTCTTT. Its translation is CAVQGTNTEAFF.

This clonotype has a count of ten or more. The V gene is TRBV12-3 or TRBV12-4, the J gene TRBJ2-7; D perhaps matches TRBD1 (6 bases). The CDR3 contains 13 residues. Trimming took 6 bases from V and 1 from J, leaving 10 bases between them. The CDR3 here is CASSQGQSYEQYF. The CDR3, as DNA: TGTGCCAGCAGCCAAGGACAGTCCTACGAGCAGTACTTC.

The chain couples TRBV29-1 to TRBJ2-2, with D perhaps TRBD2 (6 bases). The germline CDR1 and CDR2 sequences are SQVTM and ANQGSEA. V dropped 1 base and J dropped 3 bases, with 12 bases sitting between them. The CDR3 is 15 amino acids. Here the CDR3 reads CSVEVAGRHTGELFF. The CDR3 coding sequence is TGCAGCGTTGAAGTGGCGGGACGGCACACCGGGGAGCTGTTTTTT.